This TCR beta chain is from a study of T-cell memory formation after mild COVID-19. Study overall: Across donors, TCR clusters were largely donor specific.

Study-wide points: Clones from the second wave (peaking day 37) had unconfirmed SARS-CoV-2 specificity. CD4+ contracting clones lay mainly in CM and EM, CD8+ ones in EMRA.

A 5'RACE reaction primed in the constant segment made cDNA libraries of TCR alpha and TCR beta, and these carried sample barcodes and UMIs. One entry per CDR3 protein results from TCRdb running MiXCR on the 5' RACE reads. There are just under 350,000 distinct CDR3 sequences in the sample; about an eighth occur only once, and 20% to 25% lies in the top ten. The CDR3 contains 15 residues. The V end lost 5 bases, the J end lost 4 bases, and 17 bases lay between the germline ends. Germline CDR1 reads MNHEY; CDR2 reads SVGAGI. Comments on this clonotype: Its antigen is still unknown.

The chain couples TRBV6-5 to TRBJ1-1; D unresolved. Sequenced: PBMCs or a T cell subset sorted from them (not recorded which). The TCR sequence derives from a man between 18 and 35 years old who had mild COVID-19 (a few samples of this study predate the infection). Cell type and time point are not known. CDR3 coding DNA: TGTGCCAGCAGTAAGCGTCCCATTCCTGGCACTGAAGCTTTCTTT. Translation: CASSKRPIPGTEAFF.